This T cell receptor (beta chain) was sequenced in a study of T cell changes during pregnancy in multiple sclerosis. Profiled with immunoSEQ multiplex PCR; TCRdb holds only in-frame clones, not every one. Of approximately 46,000 clones in the sample, roughly nine tenths were seen once. This CDR3 region has 13 residues. CDR1 is SGHRS and CDR2 is YFSETQ in the germline V gene. Trimming took 3 bases from V and 2 from J, leaving 7 bases between them. Here the sequenced sample was CD4+ T cells from peripheral blood mononuclear cells, taken after pregnancy. The chain has TRBV5-1 and TRBJ2-3, with a weak D call TRBD2 (5 bases). The sequence derives from a female donor with multiple sclerosis, enrolled in a pregnancy study. This chain's CDR3 is CASSYSDTDTQYF. The CDR3 nucleotides read TGCGCCAGCAGCTATAGCGACACAGATACGCAGTATTTT.